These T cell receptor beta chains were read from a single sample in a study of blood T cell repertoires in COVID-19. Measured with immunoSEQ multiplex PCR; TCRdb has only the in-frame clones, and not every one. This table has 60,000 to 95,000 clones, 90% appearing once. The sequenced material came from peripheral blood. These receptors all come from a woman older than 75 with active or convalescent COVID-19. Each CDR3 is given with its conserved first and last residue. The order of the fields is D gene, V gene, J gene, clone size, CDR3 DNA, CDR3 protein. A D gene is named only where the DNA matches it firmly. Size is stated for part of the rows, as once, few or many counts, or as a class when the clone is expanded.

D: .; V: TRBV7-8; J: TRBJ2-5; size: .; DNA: TGTGCCAGCAGCCCCCGGAGAGTCGGGGCCCAGTACTTC; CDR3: CASSPRRVGAQYF
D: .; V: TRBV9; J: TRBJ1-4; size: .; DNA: TGTGCCAGCAGCGTAGACGGGGCTAATGAAAAACTGTTTTTT; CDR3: CASSVDGANEKLFF
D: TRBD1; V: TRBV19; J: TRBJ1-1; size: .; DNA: TGTGCCAGTAACAGGGGGAACACTGAAGCTTTCTTT; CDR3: CASNRGNTEAFF
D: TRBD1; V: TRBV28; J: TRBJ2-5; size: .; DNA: TGTGCCAGCACCTCCCAGTTTAACAGGGGGCAAGAGACCCAGTACTTC; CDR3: CASTSQFNRGQETQYF
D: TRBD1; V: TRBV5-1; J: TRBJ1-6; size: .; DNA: TGCGCCAGCAGCATCCCGGACAGGGAAGATAATTCACCCCTCCACTTT; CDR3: CASSIPDREDNSPLHF
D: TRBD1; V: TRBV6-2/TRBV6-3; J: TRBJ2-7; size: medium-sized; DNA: TGTGCCAGCAGTCCACCACCGGACAGGTCCTACGAGCAGTACTTC; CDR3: CASSPPPDRSYEQYF
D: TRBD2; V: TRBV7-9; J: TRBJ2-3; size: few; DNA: TGTGCCAGCAGCTTAGGCACTAGCGGGGGAAGCACAGATACGCAGTATTTT; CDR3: CASSLGTSGGSTDTQYF
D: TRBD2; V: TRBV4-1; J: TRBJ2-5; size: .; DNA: TGCGCCAGCAGCCAAGGGCGGGGGGAAGAGACCCAGTACTTC; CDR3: CASSQGRGEETQYF
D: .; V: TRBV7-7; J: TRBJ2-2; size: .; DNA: TGTGCCAGCATCTCGGGAACCGGGGAGCTGTTTTTT; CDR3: CASISGTGELFF
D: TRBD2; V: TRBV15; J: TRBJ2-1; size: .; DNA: TGTGCCACCAGCAGAGATGGACTAGCGGGACCAAATCACAATGAGCAGTTCTTC; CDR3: CATSRDGLAGPNHNEQFF
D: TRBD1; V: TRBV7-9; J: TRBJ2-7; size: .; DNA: TGTGCCAGCAGCGTGGGACAGGGAGTTACCTACGAGCAGTACTTC; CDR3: CASSVGQGVTYEQYF
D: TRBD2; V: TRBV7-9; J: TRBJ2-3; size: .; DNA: TGTGCCAGCAGCCCCACTAGCGGGGGCCCGGAAGATACGCAGTATTTT; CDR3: CASSPTSGGPEDTQYF
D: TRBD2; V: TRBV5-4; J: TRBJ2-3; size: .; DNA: TGTGCCAGCAGCTTCCTCGGGGGGGCGGATACGCAGTATTTT; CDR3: CASSFLGGADTQYF
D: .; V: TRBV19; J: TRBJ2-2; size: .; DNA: TGTGCCAGTACCCCAGGCGGGGCGGGCACCGGGGAGCTGTTTTTT; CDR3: CASTPGGAGTGELFF
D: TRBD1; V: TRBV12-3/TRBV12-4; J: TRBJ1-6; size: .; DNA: TGTGCCAGCACCATGGACAGGGCCAACCTCCACTTT; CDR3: CASTMDRANLHF
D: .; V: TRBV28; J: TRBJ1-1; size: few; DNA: TGTGCCAGCAGCCCCCATGGGGCGCTAACTGAAGCTTTCTTT; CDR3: CASSPHGALTEAFF
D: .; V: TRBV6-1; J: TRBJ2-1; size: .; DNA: TGTGCCAGCAGTGACAACGGGGGAAGATACAATGAGCAGTTCTTC; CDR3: CASSDNGGRYNEQFF
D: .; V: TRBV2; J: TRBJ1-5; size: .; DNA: TGTGCCAGCAGTGGAGCTTATAGCAATCAGCCCCAGCATTTT; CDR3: CASSGAYSNQPQHF
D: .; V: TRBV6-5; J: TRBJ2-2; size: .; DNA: TGTGCCAGCAGTTCCTATACGAACACCGGGGAGCTGTTTTTT; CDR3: CASSSYTNTGELFF
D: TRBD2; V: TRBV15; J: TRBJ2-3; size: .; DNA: TGTGCCACCAGCAAACTACTAGCGGGGGGGAGCTCTAGCACAGATACGCAGTATTTT; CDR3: CATSKLLAGGSSSTDTQYF
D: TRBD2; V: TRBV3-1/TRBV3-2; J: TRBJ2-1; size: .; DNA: TGTGCCAGCAGCCAAGCGCTACTAGCGGCCTACAATGAGCAGTTCTTC; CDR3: CASSQALLAAYNEQFF
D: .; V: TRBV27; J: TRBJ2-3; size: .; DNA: TGTGCCAGCAGTTTGTCAGGGGACGGCGCAGATACGCAGTATTTT; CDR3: CASSLSGDGADTQYF
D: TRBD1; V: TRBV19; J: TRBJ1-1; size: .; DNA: TGTGCCAGTAGTATGGTCGGGACAGGGGTCGCGTCGAACACTGAAGCTTTCTTT; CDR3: CASSMVGTGVASNTEAFF
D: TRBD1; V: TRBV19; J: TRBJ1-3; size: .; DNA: TGTGCCAGTAGTACGACAGGGAACTCTGGAAACACCATATATTTT; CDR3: CASSTTGNSGNTIYF
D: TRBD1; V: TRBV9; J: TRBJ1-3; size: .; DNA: TGTGCCAGCAGCGTTCATACCGGGACAGGGGACACCATATATTTT; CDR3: CASSVHTGTGDTIYF
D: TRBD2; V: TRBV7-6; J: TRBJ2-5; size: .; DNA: TGTGCCAGCAGCTTGTCCACTAGCGGGGGGGCCTCCCAAGAGACCCAGTACTTC; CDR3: CASSLSTSGGASQETQYF
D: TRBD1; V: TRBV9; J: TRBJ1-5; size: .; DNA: TGTGCCAGCAGCGTAGCTGGGACAGGGGCTCAGCCCCAGCATTTT; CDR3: CASSVAGTGAQPQHF
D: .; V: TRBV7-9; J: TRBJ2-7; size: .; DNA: TGTGCCAGCAGCTTAGCTCCCGCCTCCGAGGGATACGAGCAGTACTTC; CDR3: CASSLAPASEGYEQYF
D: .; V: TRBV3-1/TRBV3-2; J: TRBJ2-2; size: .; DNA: TGTGCCAGCAGCCCTCCCAGGGGCGTAGACACCGGGGAGCTGTTTTTT; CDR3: CASSPPRGVDTGELFF
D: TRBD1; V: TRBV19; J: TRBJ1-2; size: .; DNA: TGTGCCAGTAGTAGCCTGACAGGGGCGTTTTATGGCTACACCTTC; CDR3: CASSSLTGAFYGYTF